Included here is one T cell receptor (beta chain) sequence, with context. Its antigen is currently unknown. All participating donors were Caucasian adults from Nashville, Tennessee. Using immunoSEQ multiplex PCR, the repertoire was profiled, and TCRdb retains in-frame clones only, with some absent. The sample has 730,000 or so clones, about 78% seen once. This specimen belongs to a study of shared clonotypes between healthy human individuals. The V end lost 2 bases, the J end lost 3 bases, and 14 bases lay between the germline ends. In germline, CDR1 is LNHDA, CDR2 SQIVND (reference sequence). The CDR3 is made up of 15 amino acids. Study-wide results and limits: A limitation of the genetic and exposure-history diversity represented arose from few donors.

The TCR sequence derives from a woman aged 25 to 39 in good health. The sample taken for sequencing was memory CD4+ T cells sorted from blood. The subset denotes: CD45RA-negative fraction. V and J are TRBV19 and TRBJ2-7; tentatively, D is TRBD1 (5 bases). CDR3 DNA sequence: TGTGCCAGTAGTATAATTCAGGGCGAGAGCTACGAGCAGTACTTC. Its translation is CASSIIQGESYEQYF.